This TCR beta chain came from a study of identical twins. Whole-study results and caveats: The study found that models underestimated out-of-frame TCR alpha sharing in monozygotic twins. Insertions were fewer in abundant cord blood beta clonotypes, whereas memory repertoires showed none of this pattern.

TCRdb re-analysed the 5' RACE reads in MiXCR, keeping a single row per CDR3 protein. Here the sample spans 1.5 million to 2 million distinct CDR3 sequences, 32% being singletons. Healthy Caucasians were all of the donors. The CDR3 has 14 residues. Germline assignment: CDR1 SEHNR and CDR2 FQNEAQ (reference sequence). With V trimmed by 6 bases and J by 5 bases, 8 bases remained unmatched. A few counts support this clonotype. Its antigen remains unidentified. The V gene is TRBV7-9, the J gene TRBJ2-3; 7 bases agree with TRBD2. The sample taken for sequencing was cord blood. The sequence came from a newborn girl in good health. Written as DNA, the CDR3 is TGTGCCAGCAGTCAAAGCGGGGCTGGAGATACGCAGTATTTT. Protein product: CASSQSGAGDTQYF.